What follows are 5 T cell receptor beta chains derived from one specimen sequenced in a study of blood T cell repertoires in COVID-19. The method was immunoSEQ multiplex PCR; TCRdb's version includes in-frame clones alone and lacks a portion of them. The sample includes roughly 200,000 clones, about 87% of them seen just once. Input material: PBMCs or T cells enriched from blood (not recorded which). The receptors were sampled from a man between 18 and 35 years old with acute COVID-19.

This clone showed up just once. The chain is built from TRBV25-1 and TRBJ1-2, with unresolved D. This CDR3 contains 13 residues. Trimming removed 3 bases from V and 7 bases from J, with 12 bases in between. CDR1 MGHDK and CDR2 SYGVNS come from the germline V gene. CDR3 in amino acids: CASSDEQRGGYTF. For the CDR3, the DNA is TGTGCCAGCAGTGACGAACAGCGGGGTGGCTACACCTTC.

This chain connects TRBV5-5 to TRBJ2-1, with 9 bases fitting TRBD1. The CDR3 covers 15 residues. From germline, CDR1 is SGHKS and CDR2 YYEKEE (reference sequence). V dropped 0 bases and J dropped 4; count of bases not matched to a gene: 2. The CDR3, as DNA: TGTGCCAGCAGCTTGGGGACAGGGGCTTACAATGAGCAGTTCTTC. Translated: CASSLGTGAYNEQFF.

The chain employs TRBV5-1 and TRBJ2-7; 7 positions match TRBD2. CDR3 length: 14 amino acids. After removal of 0 bases from V and 3 bases from J, the junction contained 3 bases not matched to a gene. The germline V gene has CDR1 SGHRS and CDR2 YFSETQ. DNA of the CDR3: TGCGCCAGCAGCTTGGGGGAGGGCCTCTACGAGCAGTACTTC. The encoded protein is CASSLGEGLYEQYF.

The V and J genes are TRBV7-3 and TRBJ1-2; D might be TRBD1 (6 bases). V gave up 8 bases and J gave up 0 bases, with 22 bases separating them. The length of the CDR3 is 17 residues. CDR1 is SGHTA and CDR2 is FQGTGA in the germline V gene. The CDR3 sequence is CASGTGRVGGANYGYTF. The DNA for the CDR3 is TGTGCCAGCGGGACGGGGAGGGTAGGGGGAGCTAACTATGGCTACACCTTC.

The V and J genes are TRBV28 and TRBJ2-6, with D possibly matching TRBD1 (5 bases). This CDR3 has 14 amino acids. The V end lost 8 bases, the J end lost 0 bases, and 8 bases lay between the germline ends. Germline assignment: CDR1 MDHEN and CDR2 SYDVKM. The CDR3 DNA reads as TGTGCCAGCGGTACAGGCTCTGGGGCCAACGTCCTGACTTTC. Its translation is CASGTGSGANVLTF.